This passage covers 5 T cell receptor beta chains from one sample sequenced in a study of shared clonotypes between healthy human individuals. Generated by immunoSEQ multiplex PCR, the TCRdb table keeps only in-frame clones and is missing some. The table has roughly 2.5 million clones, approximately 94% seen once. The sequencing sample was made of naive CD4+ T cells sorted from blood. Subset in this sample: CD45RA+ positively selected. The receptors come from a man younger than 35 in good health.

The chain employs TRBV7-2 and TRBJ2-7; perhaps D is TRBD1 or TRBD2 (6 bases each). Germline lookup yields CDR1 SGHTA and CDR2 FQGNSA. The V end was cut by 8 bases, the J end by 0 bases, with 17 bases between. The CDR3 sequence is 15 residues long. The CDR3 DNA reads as TGTGCCAGCGGCCATAGGGGGGCGAGCTCCTACGAGCAGTACTTC. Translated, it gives CASGHRGASSYEQYF.

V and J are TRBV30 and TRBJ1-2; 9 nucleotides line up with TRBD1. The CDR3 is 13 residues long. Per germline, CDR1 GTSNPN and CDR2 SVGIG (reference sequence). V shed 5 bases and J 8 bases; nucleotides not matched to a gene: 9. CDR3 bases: TGTGCCTGGGGGACAGGGCAGGGTAACGGCTACACCTTC. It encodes CAWGTGQGNGYTF.

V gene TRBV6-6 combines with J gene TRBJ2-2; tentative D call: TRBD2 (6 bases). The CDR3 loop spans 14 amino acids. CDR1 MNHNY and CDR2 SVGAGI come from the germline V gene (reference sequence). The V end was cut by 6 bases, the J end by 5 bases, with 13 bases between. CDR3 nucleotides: TGTGCCAGCAGGGCCGGGGGAAATACCGGGGAGCTGTTTTTT. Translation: CASRAGGNTGELFF.

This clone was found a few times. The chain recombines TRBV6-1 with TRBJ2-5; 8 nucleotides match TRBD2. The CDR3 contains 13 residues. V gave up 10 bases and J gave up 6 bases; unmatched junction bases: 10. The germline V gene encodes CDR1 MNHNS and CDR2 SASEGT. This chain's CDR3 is CATLAGVSKTQYF. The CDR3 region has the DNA TGTGCCACTCTAGCGGGCGTATCCAAGACCCAGTACTTC.

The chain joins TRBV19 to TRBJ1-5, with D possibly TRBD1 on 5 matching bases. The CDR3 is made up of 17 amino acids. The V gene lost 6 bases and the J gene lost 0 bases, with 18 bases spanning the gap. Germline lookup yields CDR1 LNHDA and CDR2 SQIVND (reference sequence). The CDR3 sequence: CASSLQPTVYSNQPQHF. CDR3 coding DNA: TGTGCCAGTAGCCTACAGCCGACAGTTTATAGCAATCAGCCCCAGCATTTT.